One sample yielded the 32 T cell receptor beta chains listed below, sequenced in a study of CD8 T cells in ankylosing spondylitis. Study-level points and caveats: One TCR beta motif, made up of eight highly homologous variants, appeared characteristic of ankylosing spondylitis blood.

TCRdb passed the 5' RACE reads through MiXCR, listing each CDR3 protein once. Among about 220,000 distinct CDR3 sequences listed, roughly 6.6% were seen once. These receptors have no identified antigens. The specimen sequenced was blood, either unsorted or a sorted T cell fraction (not recorded which). The receptor source for this set is a male donor with ankylosing spondylitis.

As to this clonotype: Since a much larger clone is just one base distant, this may be a read error. V and J are TRBV5-6 and TRBJ2-7; 10 positions agree with TRBD1. The ends lost 7 bases at V and 5 bases at J; junction bases unmatched: 9. Germline V gives CDR1 SGHDT, CDR2 YYEEEE. CDR3 size: 14 residues. CDR3 DNA: TGTGCCAGCGGCCCCGGGACAGGGGTGCACGAGCAGTACTTC. Its protein product is CASGPGTGVHEQYF. Filled out from reference TRBV5-6 and TRBJ2-7, the complete variable domain reads DAGVTQSPTHLIKTRGQQVTLRCSPKSGHDTVSWYQQALGQGPQFIFQYYEEEERQRGNFPDRFSGHQFPNYSSELNVNALLLGDSALYLCASGPGTGVHEQYFGPGTRLTVT.

This sequence joins TRBV7-8 and TRBJ1-1; possible D gene TRBD1, 5 bases. The V end lost 4 bases, the J end lost 6 bases, and 24 bases lay between the germline ends. From germline, CDR1 is SGHVS and CDR2 FQNEAQ. This CDR3 has 17 residues. CDR3 in amino acids: CASSSPIGGLPKPEAFF. The DNA of the CDR3 is TGTGCCAGCAGCTCCCCCATTGGGGGACTCCCAAAACCTGAAGCTTTCTTT.

This clonotype was detected many times. The rearrangement joins TRBV28 to TRBJ2-5, with 14 bases that match TRBD2. After removal of 6 bases from V and 9 bases from J, the junction contained 12 bases not matched to a gene. CDR1 and CDR2 from the germline V gene are MDHEN and SYDVKM. The CDR3 runs 16 residues. The CDR3 reads CASRSRGLAGERAQYF. The CDR3 nucleotides are TGTGCCAGCAGGTCCAGGGGACTAGCGGGAGAGCGGGCCCAGTACTTC.

This clonotype has a handful of counts. The chain uses TRBV11-2 and TRBJ2-5, with D possibly matching TRBD1 (6 bases). This CDR3 is built from 15 residues. Germline values: CDR1 SGHAT, CDR2 FQNNGV. V shed 1 base and J shed 5 bases, with 14 bases lying between them. CDR3 bases: TGTGCCAGCAGCTTAGTCCAGGGGAAGAGGGAGACCCAGTACTTC. It specifies CASSLVQGKRETQYF.

This clonotype was picked up a small number of times. The chain employs TRBV27 and TRBJ2-7; 7 bases align to TRBD1. V shed 5 bases, J shed 2 bases, and the junction held 9 bases outside the gene matches. The CDR3 is 15 residues long. Germline CDR1 MNHEY, CDR2 SMNVEV (reference sequence). The CDR3 spells CASSPTGAVPYEQYF. The CDR3 coding sequence is TGTGCCAGCAGTCCAACAGGGGCGGTTCCCTACGAGCAGTACTTC.

This clonotype has more than one count but fewer than ten. This chain connects TRBV24-1 to TRBJ1-5; 8 nucleotides line up with TRBD1. CDR1 is KGHDR, CDR2 SFDVKD, per germline. The CDR3 consists of 16 residues. V lost 4 bases and J lost 7; bases outside the gene matches: 11. CDR3 DNA: TGTGCCACCAGTGAGGGCCCGACAGGGGAGGACCAGCCCCAGCATTTT. Encoded protein: CATSEGPTGEDQPQHF.

This clonotype was seen ten or more times. The chain has TRBV7-2 and TRBJ2-1, with D tentatively TRBD2 (7 bases). CDR3 size: 11 residues. Germline V gene lookup returns CDR1 SGHTA and CDR2 FQGNSA. Trimming removed 5 bases from V and 11 bases from J, with 10 bases in between. The CDR3 loop is CASSAGAKQFF. As DNA, the CDR3 is TGTGCCAGCAGCGCGGGGGCGAAGCAGTTCTTC.

There are many counts of this clonotype. This chain connects TRBV5-6 to TRBJ2-1; 7 positions agree with TRBD1. Germline assignment: CDR1 SGHDT and CDR2 YYEEEE. The V and J ends lost 3 bases and 0 bases, in that order; junction bases with no gene match: 12. The CDR3 spans 18 residues. The CDR3 spells CASSSSTGVARSYNEQFF. The DNA for the CDR3 is TGTGCCAGCAGCTCTTCCACAGGGGTGGCACGCTCCTACAATGAGCAGTTCTTC. The full variable domain, its missing parts supplied by reference TRBV5-6 and TRBJ2-1, is DAGVTQSPTHLIKTRGQQVTLRCSPKSGHDTVSWYQQALGQGPQFIFQYYEEEERQRGNFPDRFSGHQFPNYSSELNVNALLLGDSALYLCASSSSTGVARSYNEQFFGPGTRLTVL.

This chain connects TRBV6-5 to TRBJ2-7; tentatively, D is TRBD2 (6 bases). CDR1 is MNHEY, CDR2 SVGAGI, per germline. Trimming stripped 4 bases from V and 2 bases from J, with 12 bases between. The CDR3 runs 14 residues. CDR3 coding DNA: TGTGCCAGCAGTTCAGGACTACCGACCTACGAGCAGTACTTC. Translated: CASSSGLPTYEQYF.

This clonotype was counted a few times. The chain links TRBV7-2 to TRBJ2-5; maybe TRBD2 (5 bases). The CDR3 runs 12 residues. Trimming left V 3 bases short and J 5 bases short, with 7 bases between. Germline values: CDR1 SGHTA, CDR2 FQGNSA. The CDR3 DNA reads TGTGCCAGCAGCTTGTGGGAGGAGACCCAGTACTTC. This encodes CASSLWEETQYF.

On this clonotype itself: A much larger clone lies one base from this, so it may be a read error. Given the absence of the conserved phenylalanine or tryptophan at the CDR3 end, a read error is likely. The rearrangement joins TRBV20-1 to TRBJ2-7, with 8 bases matching TRBD1. Trimming at V came to 5 bases and at J to 3 bases, leaving 3 bases not matched to a gene. This CDR3 has 12 amino acids. CDR1 is DFQATT, CDR2 SNEGSKA, per germline (reference sequence). The CDR3 DNA reads as TGCAGTGCTTTAGGACAGGGCTACGAGCAGTACCTC. Translated: CSALGQGYEQYL.

This clonotype was detected only a few times. The CDR3 protein is CASSSGFVDTQYF. The CDR3 bases are TGTGCCAGCAGCTCCGGATTTGTCGATACGCAGTATTTT. V is TRBV6-6 and J is TRBJ2-3; no reliable D call. This CDR3 contains 13 residues. Germline CDR1 MNHNY, CDR2 SVGAGI (reference sequence). V was trimmed by 6 bases and J by 6 bases, leaving 13 bases between them.

This clonotype was observed many times. The chain links TRBV6-5 to TRBJ2-7; D not resolved. V was clipped by 2 bases and J by 2 bases, with 10 bases between them. The CDR3 is 14 amino acids. Germline V gene sequence: CDR1 MNHEY, CDR2 SVGAGI. CDR3 in DNA: TGTGCCAGCAGTTACGGGCGGACGGCCTACGAGCAGTACTTC. Amino acids: CASSYGRTAYEQYF.

This clonotype has at least ten counts. The genes are TRBV2 and TRBJ2-7; the D gene is possibly TRBD2 (6 bases). CDR3 length: 14 residues. CDR1 and CDR2 (germline): SNHLY, FYNNEI. Trimming removed 3 bases from V and 0 bases from J, with 9 bases in between. The CDR3 region has the DNA TGTGCCAGCAGTGATAGCGGAACCTCCTACGAGCAGTACTTC. Translating it yields CASSDSGTSYEQYF.

This clonotype was counted at least ten times. The chain carries TRBV15 and TRBJ2-5; 7 positions match TRBD1. The ends lost 0 bases at V and 4 bases at J; junction bases unmatched: 5. The CDR3 totals 15 residues. Per the germline V gene, CDR1 is LNHNV and CDR2 is YYDKDF (reference sequence). CDR3 in DNA: TGTGCCACCAGCAGAGAAAGGACAGGTCGAGAGACCCAGTACTTC. This codes for CATSRERTGRETQYF.

The V gene is TRBV5-5, the J gene TRBJ2-7; D assignment may be TRBD1 or TRBD2 (5 bases each). The CDR3 sequence is 14 residues long. In germline, CDR1 is SGHKS, CDR2 YYEKEE (reference sequence). V was cut by 4 bases and J by 4 bases, with 15 bases left in between. This CDR3 is CASSPGWGSYEQYF. As DNA, the CDR3 is TGTGCCAGCAGCCCCGGATGGGGGAGTTACGAGCAGTACTTC. The whole variable domain, filled in from reference TRBV5-5 and TRBJ2-7, reads DAGVTQSPTHLIKTRGQQVTLRCSPISGHKSVSWYQQVLGQGPQFIFQYYEKEERGRGNFPDRFSARQFPNYSSELNVNALLLGDSALYLCASSPGWGSYEQYFGPGTRLTVT.

This clonotype was recorded many times. V usage is TRBV4-3 and J usage is TRBJ1-5; D not certain. Trimming pared 3 bases from V and 0 bases from J, leaving 15 bases between. The CDR3 extends over 17 amino acids. The germline CDR1 and CDR2 sequences are LGHNA and YSLEER. As DNA, the CDR3 is TGCGCCAGCAGCCATGAATTTAGACACGGTAGCAATCAGCCCCAGCATTTT. Its translation: CASSHEFRHGSNQPQHF.

The table lists this clonotype with many counts. The V gene is TRBV5-5, the J gene TRBJ2-7, with 8 positions matching TRBD1. CDR1 and CDR2 (germline): SGHKS, YYEKEE (reference sequence). The V and J ends lost 4 bases and 3 bases, in that order; junction bases with no gene match: 3. This CDR3 spans 13 amino acids. In nucleotides, the CDR3 is TGTGCCAGCAGCGAGGACAGGGACTACGAGCAGTACTTC. Translated, it gives CASSEDRDYEQYF.

This clonotype was observed many times. The J gene is TRBJ2-7, the V gene TRBV3-1, with D possibly matching TRBD1 (6 bases). The CDR3 runs 15 residues. CDR1 is LGHDT, CDR2 YNNKEL, per germline (reference sequence). The V end was cut by 5 bases, the J end by 1 base, with 15 bases between. As DNA, the CDR3 is TGTGCCAGCAGCTCCCGGGACACAGCTTCCTACGAGCAGTACTTC. Its protein is CASSSRDTASYEQYF.

This clonotype is a singleton in its sample. V usage is TRBV7-9 and J usage is TRBJ2-5; TRBD1 agrees at 7 bases. V lost 3 bases to trimming and J lost 5 bases; unmatched junction nucleotides: 9. The CDR3 is 15 residues long. In germline, CDR1 is SEHNR, CDR2 FQNEAQ (reference sequence). As DNA, the CDR3 is TGTGCCAGCAGCTTCCTAACAGGGGATAGTGAGACCCAGTACTTC. Translated: CASSFLTGDSETQYF.

This clonotype was detected many times. The rearrangement links TRBV7-2 to TRBJ1-2; TRBD1 is a possible D gene (6 bases). The CDR3 sequence is 14 residues long. V was shortened by 5 bases and J by 3 bases, with 13 bases between the two germline ends. Looked up from germline, CDR1 is SGHTA and CDR2 is FQGNSA. The DNA for the CDR3 is TGTGCCAGCAGCCCGATTGGGGGCGACTATGGCTACACCTTC. Its translation: CASSPIGGDYGYTF.

This clonotype occurred many times. The J gene is TRBJ2-1, the V gene TRBV27, with D unresolved. This CDR3 has 14 residues. Trimming took off 4 bases at V and 9 bases at J, with 16 bases between the two ends. Per the germline V gene, CDR1 is MNHEY and CDR2 is SMNVEV (reference sequence). Here the CDR3 reads CASSYGVTESEQFF. In nucleotides, the CDR3 is TGTGCCAGCAGTTATGGGGTCACCGAGAGTGAGCAGTTCTTC.

This clonotype was seen repeatedly, ten times or more. The rearrangement uses TRBV7-8 and TRBJ2-5, with 11 nucleotides matching TRBD2. The CDR3 covers 16 residues. The germline V gene has CDR1 SGHVS and CDR2 FQNEAQ. Trimming at V came to 5 bases and at J to 5 bases, leaving 10 bases not matched to a gene. The CDR3 nucleotides are TGTGCCAGCAGCCCTATACGACTAGCGGGGCGGGAGACCCAGTACTTC. This translates into CASSPIRLAGRETQYF.

At least ten counts were recorded for this clonotype. This chain uses TRBV18 with TRBJ2-4; 12 bases map to TRBD1. This CDR3 has 16 amino acids. Unmatched junction bases numbered 4, after V lost 4 bases and J lost 3 bases. Germline V CDR1 and CDR2: KGHSH, LQKENI. CDR3 sequence: CASSRGQGAGKNIQYF. The CDR3 DNA follows: TGTGCCAGCTCACGGGGACAGGGGGCCGGCAAAAACATTCAGTACTTC. The entire variable domain, with the rest obtained from reference TRBV18 and TRBJ2-4, is as follows: NAGVMQNPRHLVRRRGQEARLRCSPMKGHSHVYWYRQLPEEGLKFMVYLQKENIIDESGMPKERFSAEFPKEGPSILRIQQVVRGDSAAYFCASSRGQGAGKNIQYFGAGTRLSVL.

This clonotype has at least ten counts. J is TRBJ2-1 and V is TRBV7-9, with 10 bases fitting TRBD2. The germline V gene encodes CDR1 SEHNR and CDR2 FQNEAQ (reference sequence). The CDR3 sequence is 14 residues long. The V and J ends lost 8 bases and 3 bases, in that order; junction bases with no gene match: 4. The CDR3 bases are TGTGCCAGCCTAGCGGGAGTGAACTACAATGAGCAGTTCTTC. Translation gives CASLAGVNYNEQFF.

This clonotype was seen many times. V usage is TRBV12-3 or TRBV12-4 and J usage is TRBJ2-2; D is unresolved. CDR3 length: 13 residues. With 5 bases removed from V and 5 bases from J, the gap between germline ends came to 9 bases. The CDR3 sequence: CASSLRVTGELFF. DNA for the CDR3: TGTGCCAGCAGTCTAAGGGTTACCGGGGAGCTGTTTTTT.

This clonotype was seen repeatedly, ten times or more. The chain carries TRBV5-1 and TRBJ2-5; D is unresolved. Trimming pared 0 bases from V and 5 bases from J, leaving 11 bases between. CDR1 and CDR2 (germline): SGHRS, YFSETQ. The CDR3 is made up of 14 amino acids. The CDR3 region has the DNA TGCGCCAGCAGCTTGGCCAGGTTAGGCGAGACCCAGTACTTC. This sequence encodes CASSLARLGETQYF. The full variable domain, its missing parts supplied by reference TRBV5-1 and TRBJ2-5, is KAGVTQTPRYLIKTRGQQVTLSCSPISGHRSVSWYQQTPGQGLQFLFEYFSETQRNKGNFPGRFSGRQFSNSRSEMNVSTLELGDSALYLCASSLARLGETQYFGPGTRLLVL.

About this clonotype itself: The CDR3 end shows no conserved phenylalanine or tryptophan, and so a read error is likely. The chain joins TRBV7-9 to TRBJ2-5, with 7 bases matching TRBD1. Germline-derived CDR1 and CDR2 are SEHNR and FQNEAQ (reference sequence). V shed 5 bases and J 4 bases; nucleotides not matched to a gene: 10. The CDR3 has 15 residues. Here the CDR3 reads CASSAQGQTPETQYL. CDR3 bases: TGTGCCAGCAGCGCCCAGGGACAGACCCCAGAGACCCAGTACCTC.

This clonotype was counted many times. The chain recombines TRBV2 with TRBJ1-1, with D perhaps TRBD1 (5 bases). The CDR3 has 15 residues. Germline CDR1 and CDR2: SNHLY and FYNNEI. V lost 2 bases and J 3 bases, leaving 13 bases between the germline ends. The CDR3 bases are TGTGCCAGCAGTGAATGGGGCCAGGGTTACACTGAAGCTTTCTTT. Protein: CASSEWGQGYTEAFF.

This clonotype has ten or more counts. V is TRBV9 and J is TRBJ2-7; perhaps D is TRBD1 or TRBD2 (5 bases each). Germline loops: CDR1 SGDLS, CDR2 YYNGEE. V was trimmed by 1 base and J by 4 bases, leaving 15 bases between them. CDR3 length equals 15 residues. The CDR3 DNA reads as TGTGCCAGCAGCGTATCGGAAGGTGGGGGATACGAGCAGTACTTC. Translation: CASSVSEGGGYEQYF.

This clonotype has ten or more counts. J is TRBJ2-2 and V is TRBV2; 11 bases match TRBD1. The CDR3 runs 15 residues. Germline CDR1 SNHLY, CDR2 FYNNEI. Trimming took 4 bases from V and 6 from J; bases not matched to a gene: 4. The CDR3 DNA follows: TGTGCCAGCAGTGGCGGACAGGGGGCTCCCGGGGAGCTGTTTTTT. Translated: CASSGGQGAPGELFF.

This clonotype has ten or more counts. This chain joins TRBV6-6 and TRBJ1-2, with D possibly matching TRBD1 (6 bases). V was clipped by 5 bases and J by 10 bases, with 11 bases between them. Looked up from germline, CDR1 is MNHNY and CDR2 is SVGAGI (reference sequence). This CDR3 is built from 11 residues. CDR3 in DNA: TGTGCCAGCAGTACAGACAGGTCCTACACCTTC. This gives the protein CASSTDRSYTF.